Each of the 19 T cell receptor beta chains below was sequenced from the same sample in a study of CD8+ T cells in alopecia areata. Sequencing relied on a cDNA template that was reverse transcribed from extracted RNA. TCRdb keeps only in-frame clones here, not all; method: immunoSEQ multiplex PCR. The table shows over 85,000 clones, with around 45% occurring only once. Sample: CD4+ T cells sorted from blood. The source of these receptors is a human donor with alopecia areata.

This clone came up a few times. At one end the junction does not follow the germline gene, possibly because of a read error. The genes are TRBV30 and TRBJ2-3; 7 bases align to TRBD2. The germline V gene encodes CDR1 GTSNPN and CDR2 SVGIG (reference sequence). This CDR3 has 15 residues. The CDR3 DNA sequence: TGTGCCTGGAGTGGAGGCGGGGGAACCACATATACGCAGTATTTT. Amino acids: CAWSGGGGTTYTQYF.

The V gene is TRBV4-3, the J gene TRBJ2-4; a possible D gene is TRBD2 (5 bases). Germline V gene lookup returns CDR1 LGHNA and CDR2 YSLEER. This CDR3 is built from 14 residues. Trimming took off 1 base at V and 5 bases at J, with 9 bases between the two ends. CDR3 in amino acids: CASSQAALENIQYF. The DNA of the CDR3 is TGCGCCAGCAGCCAAGCCGCACTAGAAAACATTCAGTACTTC.

This clone appeared a few times. V gene TRBV4-3 combines with J gene TRBJ2-3; D is possibly TRBD2 (7 bases). There are 16 residues in the CDR3. Trimming cost V 2 bases and J 2 bases, with 14 bases left between them. In germline, CDR1 is LGHNA, CDR2 YSLEER. CDR3 DNA: TGCGCCAGCAGCCAAATAGGGGGGGGCGTCACAGATACGCAGTATTTT. Translating gives CASSQIGGGVTDTQYF.

The chain employs TRBV6-5 and TRBJ2-5; unclear D gene. Germline CDR1 reads MNHEY; CDR2 reads SVGAGI. This CDR3 spans 13 amino acids. Trimming stripped 2 bases from V and 1 base from J, with 5 bases between. The CDR3 nucleotides are TGTGCCAGCAGTTACACAGCCCAAGAGACCCAGTACTTC. Translating it yields CASSYTAQETQYF.

The chain has TRBV27 and TRBJ2-7; D not resolved. The CDR3 spans 16 residues. V was trimmed by 4 bases and J by 6 bases, leaving 22 bases between them. The V gene's germline CDR1 is MNHEY and CDR2 SMNVEV (reference sequence). The CDR3 DNA sequence: TGTGCCAGCAGTTCCAGGTGGCGGCAGTTTAGCCCCGAGCAGTACTTC. Protein product: CASSSRWRQFSPEQYF.

This clone was seen a handful of times. The chain combines TRBV29-1 with TRBJ2-6; D might be TRBD1 (6 bases). V lost 6 bases and J lost 2, with 14 bases in between. CDR3 length: 15 residues. Germline V gene lookup returns CDR1 SQVTM and CDR2 ANQGSEA. The CDR3 sequence is CSVKSGVPGANVLTF. The CDR3 nucleotides read TGCAGCGTGAAATCAGGGGTTCCTGGGGCCAACGTCCTGACTTTC.

This chain joins TRBV6-5 and TRBJ2-7, with a weak D call TRBD1 (6 bases). The CDR3 totals 13 residues. CDR1 is MNHEY, CDR2 SVGAGI, per germline. Between the trimmed V and J ends, which lost 0 bases and 9 bases, there was a span of 12 bases. The CDR3 here is CASSYSRVQGQYF. In DNA form, the CDR3 reads TGTGCCAGCAGTTACTCGAGGGTACAGGGGCAGTACTTC.

V and J are TRBV29-1 and TRBJ2-3; D might be TRBD2 (6 bases). This CDR3 region has 17 residues. Germline V gene sequence: CDR1 SQVTM, CDR2 ANQGSEA. Trimming stripped 7 bases from V and 1 base from J, with 24 bases between. This CDR3 reads CSALGARRRDRTDTQYF. For the CDR3, the DNA is TGCAGCGCCCTAGGAGCCAGGCGGCGGGACCGCACAGATACGCAGTATTTT.

The chain joins TRBV14 to TRBJ2-5, with D uncertain. V was shortened by 1 base and J by 4 bases, with 4 bases between the two germline ends. Looked up from germline, CDR1 is SGHDN and CDR2 is FVKESK. The CDR3 consists of 12 residues. This CDR3 reads CASSQVPETQYF. CDR3 sequence (DNA): TGTGCCAGCAGCCAAGTTCCAGAGACCCAGTACTTC.

This clone was found many times. V is TRBV7-2 and J is TRBJ2-3; TRBD2 matches at 12 bases. CDR1 and CDR2 (germline): SGHTA, FQGNSA. The CDR3 has 16 amino acids. V lost 5 bases, J lost 3 bases, and 6 bases stayed unmatched. The CDR3 protein is CASSALAGGGTDTQYF. In DNA form, the CDR3 reads TGTGCCAGCAGCGCCCTAGCGGGAGGGGGGACAGATACGCAGTATTTT.

The chain employs TRBV5-1 and TRBJ1-4; D unresolved. The V and J ends lost 4 bases and 1 base respectively, with 14 bases between them. Germline CDR1 and CDR2: SGHRS and YFSETQ. The CDR3 is 16 amino acids. DNA of the CDR3: TGCGCCAGCAGCCAATTCGGACCAGGAACTAATGAAAAACTGTTTTTT. Its protein is CASSQFGPGTNEKLFF.

This clone turned up a few times. The chain links TRBV7-9 to TRBJ1-5; D is undetermined. The CDR3 consists of 11 residues. Trimming took off 11 bases at V and 4 bases at J, with 9 bases between the two ends. Germline-derived CDR1 and CDR2 are SEHNR and FQNEAQ (reference sequence). The CDR3 protein is CAGTKNQPQHF. The CDR3 nucleotides read TGTGCCGGCACCAAGAATCAGCCCCAGCATTTT.

This chain links TRBV27 with TRBJ2-7, with 7 bases matching TRBD1. The CDR3 is made up of 14 amino acids. Germline V CDR1 and CDR2: MNHEY, SMNVEV (reference sequence). The V segment lost 2 bases and the J segment 0 bases; nucleotides outside the gene matches: 1. CDR3 sequence reads: CASSLGTDSYEQYF. For the CDR3, the DNA is TGTGCCAGCAGTTTAGGGACAGACTCCTACGAGCAGTACTTC.

The chain has TRBV5-4 and TRBJ2-1; 10 bases match TRBD2. This CDR3 has 14 residues. Per the germline V gene, CDR1 is SGHNT and CDR2 is YYREEE (reference sequence). V trimming: 5 bases; J trimming: 5 bases; junction bases outside the gene matches: 4. CDR3 DNA sequence: TGTGCCAGCAGGAATGGACTAGCGGACAATGAGCAGTTCTTC. This encodes CASRNGLADNEQFF.

V and J are TRBV29-1 and TRBJ1-2; 12 nucleotides align to TRBD1. Germline trimming cut 5 bases from V and 4 bases from J; bases unmatched to any gene: 8. The CDR3 extends over 15 amino acids. Germline V CDR1 and CDR2: SQVTM, ANQGSEA. For the CDR3, the DNA is TGCAGCGTTTCCGGGACAGGGGGCCTCGTCTATGGCTACACCTTC. Its protein product is CSVSGTGGLVYGYTF.

CDR3 sequence (DNA): TGCAGCGTTCTTAGTCCAGCAGGGGATAGGAGGGGCTACACCTTC. Encoded protein: CSVLSPAGDRRGYTF. This chain links TRBV29-1 with TRBJ1-2, with a tentative D call TRBD1 (6 bases). V lost 5 bases and J 8 bases, leaving 24 bases between the germline ends. CDR1 and CDR2 (germline): SQVTM, ANQGSEA. CDR3 size: 15 residues.

The chain employs TRBV7-2 and TRBJ2-7, with 8 nucleotides matching TRBD1. The J call may be mistaken, given a closer DNA end match to TRBJ2-5. The CDR3 length is 14 residues. In germline, CDR1 is SGHTA, CDR2 FQGNSA. For the CDR3, the DNA is TGTGCCAGCAGCCAGGGACAGGCCCAAGAGACCCAGTACTTC. Its translation: CASSQGQAQETQYF.

This chain links TRBV7-2 with TRBJ2-2; D tentatively fits TRBD1 or TRBD2 (5 bases each). This CDR3 is built from 13 residues. CDR1 SGHTA and CDR2 FQGNSA come from the germline V gene. V gave up 5 bases and J gave up 5 bases, with 9 bases separating them. In DNA form, the CDR3 reads TGTGCCAGCAGCAGGGACGTTACCGGGGAGCTGTTTTTT. It yields the protein CASSRDVTGELFF. The full variable domain, in which reference TRBV7-2 and TRBJ2-2 provide the parts outside the CDR3, is GAGVSQSPSNKVTEKGKDVELRCDPISGHTALYWYRQSLGQGLEFLIYFQGNSAPDKSGLPSDRFSAERTGGSVSTLTIQRTQQEDSAVYLCASSRDVTGELFFGEGSRLTVL.

The chain joins TRBV7-9 to TRBJ2-3, with D possibly matching TRBD2 (6 bases). Germline V lookup: CDR1 SEHNR, CDR2 FQNEAQ (reference sequence). The CDR3 consists of 13 residues. The V end was cut by 10 bases, the J end by 2 bases, with 13 bases between. CDR3 amino acids: CATAGFTTDTQYF. CDR3 DNA sequence: TGTGCCACCGCGGGGTTCACCACAGATACGCAGTATTTT.